These 24 T cell receptor beta chains were sequenced from one sample in a study of cytomegalovirus exposure and HLA in healthy donors. Primers included in the PCR were 60 Vbeta and 13 Jbeta primers. Using immunoSEQ multiplex PCR, the repertoire was profiled, and TCRdb retains in-frame clones only, with some absent. Its table lists under 90,000 clones. Sequenced material: PBMCs. The origin of the receptors is a female donor in good health and CMV-seropositive.

CDR3 residues: CASSLPPTRQDGELFF. Written as DNA, the CDR3 is TGTGCCAGCAGCCTTCCTCCGACTAGGCAGGACGGGGAGCTGTTTTTT. The chain uses TRBV9 and TRBJ2-2; the D gene is possibly TRBD2 (6 bases). There are 16 residues in the CDR3. V was trimmed by 4 bases and J by 7 bases, leaving 20 bases between them. From germline, CDR1 is SGDLS and CDR2 YYNGEE.

The rearrangement uses TRBV2 and TRBJ1-5; weak D call: TRBD1 (5 bases). Looked up from germline, CDR1 is SNHLY and CDR2 is FYNNEI. V shed 5 bases and J shed 0 bases, with 8 bases lying between them. This CDR3 is built from 14 residues. For the CDR3, the DNA is TGTGCCAGCAGTCGGGGGTATAGCAATCAGCCCCAGCATTTT. It is translated as CASSRGYSNQPQHF.

The chain links TRBV28 to TRBJ2-7, with D unresolved. The V end was cut by 2 bases, the J end by 2 bases, with 4 bases between. Germline values: CDR1 MDHEN, CDR2 SYDVKM. The CDR3 sequence is 12 residues long. The DNA of the CDR3 is TGTGCCAGCAGTTTACGTCCCTACGAGCAGTACTTC. Residues: CASSLRPYEQYF.

The chain is built from TRBV18 and TRBJ1-4; TRBD1 agrees at 7 bases. CDR1 is KGHSH and CDR2 is LQKENI in the germline V gene. After removal of 4 bases from V and 4 bases from J, the junction contained 3 bases not matched to a gene. The CDR3 consists of 14 residues. The chain's CDR3 is CASSRGQLNEKLFF. The CDR3 region has the DNA TGTGCCAGCTCACGGGGACAGCTTAATGAAAAACTGTTTTTT.

The V gene is TRBV28, the J gene TRBJ2-1; no clear D gene. The CDR3 sequence is 12 residues long. V was trimmed by 10 bases and J by 12 bases, leaving 19 bases between them. Germline-derived CDR1 and CDR2 are MDHEN and SYDVKM. This CDR3 is CATQLSRNRQFF. DNA for the CDR3: TGTGCCACCCAACTTAGTCGAAATAGGCAGTTCTTC. Drawing the rest from reference TRBV28 and TRBJ2-1, the complete variable domain is DVKVTQSSRYLVKRTGEKVFLECVQDMDHENMFWYRQDPGLGLRLIYFSYDVKMKEKGDIPEGYSVSREKKERFSLILESASTNQTSMYLCATQLSRNRQFFGPGTRLTVL.

This sequence joins TRBV28 and TRBJ2-5; D perhaps matches TRBD2 (6 bases). The J call may be mistaken, given a closer DNA end match to TRBJ2-7. This CDR3 is 13 amino acids long. The germline V gene has CDR1 MDHEN and CDR2 SYDVKM. The CDR3 loop is CASSFGGSYEQYF. Here the CDR3 DNA reads TGTGCCAGCAGTTTCGGGGGTTCCTACGAGCAGTACTTC.

The CDR3 bases are TGTGCCAGCAGCATAGCGGGAGAGTCAATCCATGAGCAGTTCTTC. As protein: CASSIAGESIHEQFF. The chain links TRBV27 to TRBJ2-1, with 9 bases fitting TRBD2. CDR1 and CDR2 (germline): MNHEY, SMNVEV (reference sequence). The junction had 11 bases not matched to a gene; V was cut back by 6 bases and J by 8 bases. This CDR3 contains 15 residues.

The chain carries TRBV6-6 and TRBJ2-2; D perhaps matches TRBD2 (6 bases). From germline, CDR1 is MNHNY and CDR2 SVGAGI (reference sequence). Trimming took off 6 bases at V and 4 bases at J, with 9 bases between the two ends. This CDR3 region has 13 residues. The CDR3 sequence is CASRGGPTGELFF. CDR3 DNA sequence: TGTGCCAGCAGGGGAGGCCCCACCGGGGAGCTGTTTTTT.

The V gene is TRBV30, the J gene TRBJ1-4; D ambiguous. The germline V gene encodes CDR1 GTSNPN and CDR2 SVGIG (reference sequence). V dropped 2 bases and J dropped 4 bases, with 8 bases sitting between them. The CDR3 covers 13 residues. CDR3 nucleotide sequence: TGTGCCTGGAGTCCAGGCTTTAATGAAAAACTGTTTTTT. It codes for CAWSPGFNEKLFF.

V gene TRBV30 combines with J gene TRBJ1-3; D remains unclear. This CDR3 is 12 amino acids long. Germline CDR1 and CDR2: GTSNPN and SVGIG (reference sequence). The germline V and J ends were trimmed by 0 bases and 8 bases, with 8 bases remaining between them. The CDR3 bases are TGTGCCTGGAGTGTGCGTGCTGACACCATATATTTT. It codes for CAWSVRADTIYF.

The chain uses TRBV7-9 and TRBJ2-5, with no clear D. CDR3 size: 13 residues. The V gene's germline CDR1 is SEHNR and CDR2 FQNEAQ (reference sequence). V gave up 5 bases and J gave up 0 bases, with 7 bases separating them. In DNA, the CDR3 is TGTGCCAGCAGCCTTTATCACCAAGAGACCCAGTACTTC. Encoded protein: CASSLYHQETQYF.

The CDR3 DNA follows: TGTGCCAGCTCACCTGAGATGCAGGGGGACACTGAAGCTTTCTTT. Amino acids: CASSPEMQGDTEAFF. V gene TRBV18 combines with J gene TRBJ1-1; 7 nucleotides match TRBD1. This CDR3 spans 15 amino acids. Trimming at V came to 3 bases and at J to 3 bases, leaving 7 bases not matched to a gene. Looked up from germline, CDR1 is KGHSH and CDR2 is LQKENI.

The chain is built from TRBV28 and TRBJ2-7, with D tentatively TRBD2 (6 bases). The V gene's germline CDR1 is MDHEN and CDR2 SYDVKM. Between the trimmed V and J ends, which lost 4 bases and 6 bases, there was a span of 16 bases. This CDR3 has 14 residues. CDR3 nucleotide sequence: TGTGCCAGCAGTTCTCCGGCGGCGGGGCGCGAGCAGTACTTC. Translated: CASSSPAAGREQYF.

This chain uses TRBV4-2 with TRBJ2-2, with TRBD2 matching 10 bases. The germline V gene has CDR1 LGHNA and CDR2 YNFKEQ. V lost 2 bases, J lost 1 base, and 4 bases stayed unmatched. CDR3 length equals 17 residues. The CDR3 spells CASSQTSGRVNTGELFF. CDR3 DNA: TGTGCCAGCAGCCAAACCAGCGGGAGGGTGAACACCGGGGAGCTGTTTTTT.

CDR3 residues: CAWSEAGARVSPLHF. The CDR3 nucleotides read TGTGCCTGGAGTGAAGCAGGGGCGAGGGTTTCACCCCTCCACTTT. This chain joins TRBV30 and TRBJ1-6; D is perhaps TRBD1 (6 bases). The CDR3 has 15 amino acids. Trimming pared 1 base from V and 9 bases from J, leaving 16 bases between. Per germline, CDR1 GTSNPN and CDR2 SVGIG (reference sequence). Combining the CDR3 with reference TRBV30 and TRBJ1-6 gives the whole variable domain SQTIHQWPATLVQPVGSPLSLECTVEGTSNPNLYWYRQAAGRGLQLLFYSVGIGQISSEVPQNLSASRPQDRQFILSSKKLLLSDSGFYLCAWSEAGARVSPLHFGNGTRLTVT.

The V call is TRBV18, the J call TRBJ1-2; D is undetermined. The V gene's germline CDR1 is KGHSH and CDR2 LQKENI. The CDR3 loop spans 15 amino acids. The V end lost 2 bases, the J end lost 2 bases, and 12 bases lay between the germline ends. The CDR3 DNA reads TGTGCCAGCTCACCAACGGGGTCCCTCAACTATGGCTACACCTTC. Residues: CASSPTGSLNYGYTF. The entire variable domain, with the rest obtained from reference TRBV18 and TRBJ1-2, is as follows: NAGVMQNPRHLVRRRGQEARLRCSPMKGHSHVYWYRQLPEEGLKFMVYLQKENIIDESGMPKERFSAEFPKEGPSILRIQQVVRGDSAAYFCASSPTGSLNYGYTFGSGTRLTVV.

This chain links TRBV18 with TRBJ2-7; the D is unclear. Germline V gene data show CDR1 as KGHSH and CDR2 as LQKENI. The V and J ends lost 2 bases and 3 bases respectively, with 14 bases between them. The CDR3 contains 15 residues. The CDR3: CASSPGVVSRYEQYF. CDR3 DNA: TGTGCCAGCTCACCAGGAGTCGTCAGCCGCTACGAGCAGTACTTC.

The chain links TRBV2 to TRBJ1-2; TRBD1 matches 10 bases. Trimming cost V 9 bases and J 4 bases; bases outside gene matches: 5. In germline, CDR1 is SNHLY, CDR2 FYNNEI. CDR3 length: 13 amino acids. The CDR3 is CASKRDRGYGYTF. As DNA, the CDR3 is TGTGCCAGTAAAAGGGACAGGGGCTATGGCTACACCTTC.

The chain carries TRBV29-1 and TRBJ1-1, with 9 positions matching TRBD1. Germline trimming cut 4 bases from V and 8 bases from J; bases unmatched to any gene: 5. The CDR3 consists of 12 residues. Per germline, CDR1 SQVTM and CDR2 ANQGSEA. Written as DNA, the CDR3 is TGCAGCGTTGGGGGACAGGGTCGCGAAGCTTTCTTT. It yields the protein CSVGGQGREAFF.

J is TRBJ2-1 and V is TRBV7-2; D might be TRBD2 (6 bases). CDR1 is SGHTA, CDR2 FQGNSA, per germline. V was cut by 5 bases and J by 0 bases, with 11 bases left in between. This CDR3 comprises 15 residues. CDR3 nucleotides: TGTGCCAGCAGCACTGACGGGAGCTCCTACAATGAGCAGTTCTTC. It yields the protein CASSTDGSSYNEQFF.

The chain employs TRBV28 and TRBJ1-1, with D possibly being TRBD1 (5 bases). The germline V gene encodes CDR1 MDHEN and CDR2 SYDVKM. Trimming left V 8 bases short and J 2 bases short, with 12 bases between. The CDR3 runs 13 residues. The CDR3 spells CASYEGLNTEAFF. In DNA form, the CDR3 reads TGTGCCAGCTATGAGGGACTAAACACTGAAGCTTTCTTT.

The V call is TRBV14, the J call TRBJ1-6, with 10 bases that match TRBD1. The junction had 3 bases not matched to a gene; V was cut back by 3 bases and J by 4 bases. The germline V gene has CDR1 SGHDN and CDR2 FVKESK. The CDR3 extends over 16 amino acids. The CDR3 coding sequence is TGTGCCAGCAGCCACTCGGGACAGGGGTATAATTCACCCCTCCACTTT. Residues: CASSHSGQGYNSPLHF.

This chain connects TRBV4-1 to TRBJ1-4; TRBD1 agrees at 10 bases. Germline assignment: CDR1 MGHRA and CDR2 YSYEKL. The CDR3 runs 19 residues. V was pared by 2 bases and J by 0 bases, with 9 bases of the junction left unmatched. This chain's CDR3 is CASSQRAAGQGTTNEKLFF. Written as DNA, the CDR3 is TGCGCCAGCAGCCAACGTGCGGCGGGACAGGGGACAACTAATGAAAAACTGTTTTTT.

The V gene is TRBV7-8, the J gene TRBJ2-2; 12 bases line up with TRBD1. This CDR3 is 15 amino acids long. Per germline, CDR1 SGHVS and CDR2 FQNEAQ. The ends lost 6 bases at V and 6 bases at J; junction bases unmatched: 5. Written as DNA, the CDR3 is TGTGCCAGCAGGGCCGGGACAGGGGGCTCCGGGGAGCTGTTTTTT. The encoded protein is CASRAGTGGSGELFF.